This T cell receptor (beta chain) was identified in a study of OX40 agonist ivuxolimab in advanced cancers. There are 16 residues in the CDR3. The V segment lost 7 bases and the J segment 5 bases; nucleotides outside the gene matches: 14. Germline-derived CDR1 and CDR2 are LNHDA and SQIVND (reference sequence). This clone was counted only a few times. Assay: immunoSEQ multiplex PCR; the TCRdb copy retains only in-frame clones and omits some. In the table there are around 80,000 clones, approximately 89% of which are singletons. V is TRBV19 and J is TRBJ2-1; the match to TRBD1 covers 7 bases. The source of this sequence is an adult with an advanced solid tumor such as melanoma, head and neck, liver or kidney cancer. Sequenced material: CD4+ or CD8+ T cells sorted from blood, taken in a trial of the OX40 agonist ivuxolimab. This CDR3 reads CASTRGRLSANNEQFF. The CDR3, as DNA: TGTGCCAGTACCAGGGGGAGACTTAGCGCGAACAATGAGCAGTTCTTC.